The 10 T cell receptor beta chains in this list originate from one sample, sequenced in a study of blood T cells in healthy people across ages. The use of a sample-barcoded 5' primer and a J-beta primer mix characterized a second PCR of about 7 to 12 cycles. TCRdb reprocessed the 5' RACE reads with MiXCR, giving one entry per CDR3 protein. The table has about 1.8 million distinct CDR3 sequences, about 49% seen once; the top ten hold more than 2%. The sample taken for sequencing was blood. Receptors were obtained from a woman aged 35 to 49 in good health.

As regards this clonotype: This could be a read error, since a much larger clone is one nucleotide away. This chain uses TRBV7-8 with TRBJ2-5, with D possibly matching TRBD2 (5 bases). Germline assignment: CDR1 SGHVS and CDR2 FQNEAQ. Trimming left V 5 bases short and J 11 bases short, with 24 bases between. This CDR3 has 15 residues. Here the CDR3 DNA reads TGTGCCAGCAGCATCGCTCAAGACCAGCCCCGAGGGCAGTACTTC. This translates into CASSIAQDQPRGQYF.

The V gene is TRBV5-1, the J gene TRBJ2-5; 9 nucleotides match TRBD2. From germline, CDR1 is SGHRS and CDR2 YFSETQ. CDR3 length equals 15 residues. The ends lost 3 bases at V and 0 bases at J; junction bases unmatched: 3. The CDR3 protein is CASSWGLANQETQYF. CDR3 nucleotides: TGCGCCAGCAGCTGGGGACTAGCTAACCAAGAGACCCAGTACTTC.

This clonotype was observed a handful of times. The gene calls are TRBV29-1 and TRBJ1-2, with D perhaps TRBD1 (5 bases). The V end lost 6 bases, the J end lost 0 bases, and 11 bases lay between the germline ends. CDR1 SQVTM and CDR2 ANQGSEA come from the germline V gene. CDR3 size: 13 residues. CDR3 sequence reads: CSVREPANYGYTF. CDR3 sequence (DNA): TGCAGCGTCAGGGAACCGGCTAACTATGGCTACACCTTC.

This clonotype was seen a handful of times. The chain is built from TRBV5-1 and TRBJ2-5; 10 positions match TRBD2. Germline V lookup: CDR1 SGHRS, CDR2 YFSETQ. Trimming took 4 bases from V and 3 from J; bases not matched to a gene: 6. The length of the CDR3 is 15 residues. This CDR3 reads CASSDSGRVEETQYF. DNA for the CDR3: TGCGCCAGCAGCGACAGCGGGAGGGTTGAAGAGACCCAGTACTTC.

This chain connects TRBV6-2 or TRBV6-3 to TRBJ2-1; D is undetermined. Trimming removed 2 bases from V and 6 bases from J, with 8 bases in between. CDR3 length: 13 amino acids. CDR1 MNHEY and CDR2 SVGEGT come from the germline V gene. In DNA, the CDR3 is TGTGCCAGCAGTTACGCACCGATCAATGAGCAGTTCTTC. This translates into CASSYAPINEQFF.

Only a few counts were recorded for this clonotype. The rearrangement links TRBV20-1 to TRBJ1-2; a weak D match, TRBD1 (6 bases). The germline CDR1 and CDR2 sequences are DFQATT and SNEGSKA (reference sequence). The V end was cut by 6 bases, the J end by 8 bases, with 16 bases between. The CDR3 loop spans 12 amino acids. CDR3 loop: CSAAQGVNGYTF. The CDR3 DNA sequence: TGCAGTGCCGCACAGGGCGTCAACGGCTACACCTTC.

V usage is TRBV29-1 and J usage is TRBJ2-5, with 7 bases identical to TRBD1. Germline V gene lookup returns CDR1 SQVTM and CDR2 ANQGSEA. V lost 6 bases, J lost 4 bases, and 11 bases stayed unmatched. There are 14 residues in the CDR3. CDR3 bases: TGCAGCGTATTTACAGGGGTTCAAGGAGAGACCCAGTACTTC. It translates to CSVFTGVQGETQYF.

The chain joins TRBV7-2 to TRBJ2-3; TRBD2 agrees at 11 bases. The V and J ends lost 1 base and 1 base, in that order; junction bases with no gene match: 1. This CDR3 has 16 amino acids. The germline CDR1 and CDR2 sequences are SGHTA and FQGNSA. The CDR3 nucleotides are TGTGCCAGCAGCTTAGAACTAGCGGGGGGCACAGATACGCAGTATTTT. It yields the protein CASSLELAGGTDTQYF.

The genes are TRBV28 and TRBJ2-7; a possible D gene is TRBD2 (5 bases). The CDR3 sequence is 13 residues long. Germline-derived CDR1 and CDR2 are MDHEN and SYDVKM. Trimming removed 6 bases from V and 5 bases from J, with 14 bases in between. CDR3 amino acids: CASSSAAFDEQYF. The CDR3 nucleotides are TGTGCCAGCAGCTCAGCGGCGTTCGACGAGCAGTACTTC.

CDR3 region: CSVAYDGWGDTQYF. As DNA, the CDR3 is TGCAGCGTCGCTTACGACGGTTGGGGAGATACGCAGTATTTT. The chain couples TRBV29-1 to TRBJ2-3, with D uncertain. CDR3 length: 14 amino acids. V lost 6 bases and J 5 bases, leaving 18 bases between the germline ends. The V gene's germline CDR1 is SQVTM and CDR2 ANQGSEA.